This T cell receptor (beta chain) was sequenced for a study of CD8+ T cells in alopecia areata (dated 2018 in TCRdb). Context from the whole study: The treated patients took part in an open-label pilot trial in which moderate-to-severe alopecia areata was treated with oral tofacitinib at 5 to 10 mg twice daily. Tofacitinib was given for 6 to 18 months, followed by 6 months of follow-up off drug to assess delayed response and recurrence. RNA was obtained with the PAXgene miRNA kit for fixed scalp, the miRNeasy kit for PBMCs, and the RNeasy kit for mouse skin. In both human patients and the C3H/HeJ mouse model, the study applied high-throughput TCRbeta sequencing to look at T cell clonal expansion in alopecia areata. immunoSEQ multiplex PCR using 35 Vbeta forward primers and 13 Jbeta reverse primers was used to amplify TCRbeta CDR3 regions. On the human side, TCRbeta sequencing was run on scalp tissue and on sorted CD4+ and CD8+ peripheral blood T cells from healthy controls and from alopecia areata patients with either patchy or totalis/universalis disease. Scalp clonality was compared among normal scalp (n=4), patchy alopecia areata scalp (n=8), and alopecia totalis/universalis scalp (n=8). In treated patients, disease severity was measured using the SALT score, which gives the percentage of scalp surface area affected. Patients on tofacitinib were biopsied at baseline and after 4 and 24 weeks of treatment, and several of the patients also had a later scalp biopsy.

General conclusions and limits of the study: Because the treated cohort was small and had just a single nonresponder, larger studies are needed to establish links between baseline CD8+ expansion and response. With tofacitinib, both scalp clonality and the number of expanded CD8+ clones among the top 100 scalp clones went down significantly. Unlike mouse skin, where gammadelta T cells dominate, normal human skin contains resident alphabeta T cells that get sequenced too, which complicates analysis of the scalp TCR repertoire. During tofacitinib treatment, many expanded lesional clones stuck around in both scalp and blood, and this persistence may partly explain why relapse happens after treatment is stopped. Compared with normal scalp, lesional scalp had higher clonality and more expanded CD8+ clones, particularly in alopecia totalis/universalis, a pattern that suggests antigenic drive. Shared TCR sequences between patients were less evident than in mice, which may be partly attributable to HLA diversity in the patient population.

The library was produced with the immunoSEQ multiplex PCR assay. For TCR sequencing, RNA was extracted from every sample and reverse transcribed into cDNA to serve as template. SuperScript III was used to make first-strand cDNA, primed with a 2:1 mix of oligo-dT and random hexamers. A synthetic immune receptor repertoire was used to measure amplification bias, and any remaining bias was corrected computationally. The published analysis was carried out like this. Raw reads were preprocessed to remove errors, and CDR3 was defined according to IMGT conventions as the region from the conserved cysteine to phenylalanine. Clonality was calculated as 1 minus Shannon entropy normalized by log2 of the number of productive unique TCRs. Whether scalp clones were CD4 or CD8 was inferred by matching scalp TCRbeta sequences against CD4 and CD8 repertoires sorted from blood. TCRdb carries this immuneACCESS record with in-frame sequences only. Its versions omit some clonotypes, under half of them owing to an unresolved V gene in the studies checked, with the rest unexplained. V, J and clone size were drawn from that table, and D and trimming were deduced from the DNA. The sample table records approximately 200,000 clones; 55% to 75% of these occur just once. The top ten constitute 5.5% of the sample.

Read against the paper, the sample's time point label means: 24 weeks on oral tofacitinib. The sample's treatment or condition label, in plain terms: oral pan-JAK inhibitor, 5-10 mg twice daily. Lesional scalp punch biopsies and peripheral blood were collected from alopecia areata patients. PBMCs were isolated by density centrifugation and stained for CD3, CD4 and CD8, after which CD4+ and CD8+ T cells were sorted on a FACSAria. The CDR3 sequence holds 15 residues, the cysteine and phenylalanine included. The entry retains the CDR3 DNA only, 45 bases that are in frame from base 1. V lost 4 bases and J lost 0 bases, and the count of bases not matched to a germline gene is 4. For CDR1 and CDR2, the germline V gene lists SQVTM and ANQGSEA. This clone occurred a few times. Its recognized antigen is unknown. It has no much larger one-base neighbor in the sample; base qualities were not kept.

Recombination joined TRBV29-1 with TRBJ2-2; the central 8 bases match TRBD1. The TCR originated in a human donor with alopecia areata. The input for sequencing was CD4+ T cells sorted from blood, taken at week 24, from a patient treated with tofacitinib. Read as DNA, the sequence is TGCAGCGTTGTCGAGGGACAGGCGAACACCGGGGAGCTGTTTTTT. It translates to CSVVEGQANTGELFF.